The 21 T cell receptor beta chains presented below share a single source sample, sequenced in a study of blood T cell repertoires in COVID-19. Assay used: immunoSEQ multiplex PCR; TCRdb lists only in-frame clones, some missing. The data contain about 320,000 clones, 70% to 90% of them singletons. The sequencing sample was made of PBMCs or T cells enriched from blood (not recorded which). These receptors originate from a woman aged 18-29 years who had recovered from COVID-19.

The rearrangement uses TRBV27 and TRBJ2-1, with 10 bases identical to TRBD1. Germline V gives CDR1 MNHEY, CDR2 SMNVEV (reference sequence). With V trimmed by 1 base and J by 2 bases, 2 bases remained unmatched. This CDR3 spans 16 amino acids. CDR3 DNA sequence: TGTGCCAGCAGTTTATTCGGGACAGGGGCCTACAATGAGCAGTTCTTC. This gives the protein CASSLFGTGAYNEQFF.

As concerns this clone: One end of the junction varies from germline; a read error may be responsible. The V gene is TRBV6-1, the J gene TRBJ2-7; the D is unclear. The CDR3 extends over 14 amino acids. The V gene's germline CDR1 is MNHNS and CDR2 SASEGT. The CDR3 region is CASSEGQIAYEQYF. The CDR3 bases are TGTGCCAGCAGCGAAGGGCAAATCGCCTACGAGCAGTACTTC.

The table lists this clone with a few counts. The rearrangement links TRBV12-3 or TRBV12-4 to TRBJ1-2; tentatively, D is TRBD1 (6 bases). CDR3 length: 12 residues. With 5 bases removed from V and 2 bases from J, the gap between germline ends came to 6 bases. The CDR3 nucleotides read TGTGCCAGCAGTCAGGGGAACTATGGCTACACCTTC. Amino acids: CASSQGNYGYTF.

The chain links TRBV7-9 to TRBJ1-1; D gene unclear. Trimming cost V 3 bases and J 0 bases, with 17 bases left between them. Germline-derived CDR1 and CDR2 are SEHNR and FQNEAQ (reference sequence). The CDR3 runs to 17 residues. For the CDR3, the DNA is TGTGCCAGCAGCTTTACAGTTACACCTGACCTGAACACTGAAGCTTTCTTT. It encodes CASSFTVTPDLNTEAFF.

This clone was detected only once. The V gene is TRBV11-2, the J gene TRBJ2-1; perhaps TRBD1 as D (5 bases). Germline V gene lookup returns CDR1 SGHAT and CDR2 FQNNGV. Trimming shortened V by 4 bases and J by 0 bases, and 7 bases separated the two germline ends. The CDR3 contains 14 residues. This chain's CDR3 is CASSYRSSYNEQFF. The CDR3 DNA reads as TGTGCCAGCAGCTACAGGAGCTCCTACAATGAGCAGTTCTTC.

V and J are TRBV24-1 and TRBJ1-3, with D possibly TRBD1 on 6 matching bases. The CDR3 runs to 15 residues. V lost 3 bases and J lost 0, with 8 bases in between. Germline CDR1 and CDR2: KGHDR and SFDVKD. DNA for the CDR3: TGTGCCACCAGTGATCCAGGGGTCTCTGGAAACACCATATATTTT. It translates to CATSDPGVSGNTIYF.

The genes are TRBV30 and TRBJ2-5, with TRBD1 as a possible D gene (6 bases). This CDR3 has 13 residues. With 4 bases removed from V and 2 bases from J, the gap between germline ends came to 11 bases. Germline V lookup: CDR1 GTSNPN, CDR2 SVGIG (reference sequence). CDR3 amino acids: CAWKFGTQETQYF. The CDR3 DNA sequence: TGTGCCTGGAAGTTCGGGACACAAGAGACCCAGTACTTC.

The chain combines TRBV18 with TRBJ1-3, with D tentatively TRBD1 (5 bases). CDR1 and CDR2 (germline): KGHSH, LQKENI. This CDR3 spans 16 amino acids. V was shortened by 3 bases and J by 1 base, with 13 bases between the two germline ends. CDR3 in amino acids: CASSPWQGGSGNTIYF. For the CDR3, the DNA is TGTGCCAGCTCACCGTGGCAGGGAGGTTCTGGAAACACCATATATTTT.

Here the CDR3 reads CASSREGGYGYTF. The CDR3 DNA is TGTGCCAGCAGCCGGGAAGGGGGCTATGGCTACACCTTC. The chain couples TRBV7-9 to TRBJ1-2; weak D call: TRBD1 (6 bases). This CDR3 region has 13 residues. Deletions cut 5 bases from V and 4 bases from J, with 11 bases between. Per germline, CDR1 SEHNR and CDR2 FQNEAQ (reference sequence).

The J gene is TRBJ2-4, the V gene TRBV21-1; the table gives TRBD1 as D, unverified against the DNA. TRBV21-1 is flagged as a pseudogene. The CDR3 loop spans 17 amino acids. CDR3: CASSNRRGTGEWDIQYF. In DNA form, the CDR3 reads TGTGCCAGCAGCAACCGCCGCGGGACAGGGGAGTGGGACATTCAGTACTTC.

V is TRBV7-3 and J is TRBJ2-5, with D possibly being TRBD2 (6 bases). The germline CDR1 and CDR2 sequences are SGHTA and FQGTGA. Trimming removed 2 bases from V and 7 bases from J, with 11 bases in between. The CDR3 sequence is 13 residues long. The CDR3 region has the DNA TGTGCCAGCAGCTTATCGAAGGGAGGGACCCAGTACTTC. This translates into CASSLSKGGTQYF.

A few counts support this clone. The chain combines TRBV10-3 with TRBJ1-5; no clear D gene. The CDR3 is 14 amino acids. From germline, CDR1 is ENHRY and CDR2 SYGVKD. V dropped 8 bases and J dropped 0 bases, with 11 bases sitting between them. Here the CDR3 DNA reads TGTGCCATCGGCCCGAATCTTAGCAATCAGCCCCAGCATTTT. Translating gives CAIGPNLSNQPQHF.

This chain joins TRBV28 and TRBJ1-6; weak D call: TRBD1 (5 bases). V was trimmed by 5 bases and J by 8 bases, leaving 13 bases between them. There are 14 residues in the CDR3. The V gene's germline CDR1 is MDHEN and CDR2 SYDVKM. Here the CDR3 reads CASSLGVAYSPLHF. In DNA form, the CDR3 reads TGTGCCAGCAGTCTAGGGGTCGCGTATTCACCCCTCCACTTT.

The rearrangement links TRBV11-2 to TRBJ2-7; 12 nucleotides line up with TRBD1. The V segment lost 8 bases and the J segment 3 bases; nucleotides outside the gene matches: 14. The germline CDR1 and CDR2 sequences are SGHAT and FQNNGV. This CDR3 is 17 amino acids long. The CDR3 DNA reads TGTGCCAGCCGGGGACAGGGGGCGACTTCTTTTCTCTACGAGCAGTACTTC. Its translation: CASRGQGATSFLYEQYF.

The chain employs TRBV4-1 and TRBJ2-5, with 13 bases lining up with TRBD2. Germline trimming cut 4 bases from V and 0 bases from J; bases unmatched to any gene: 17. The CDR3 has 21 amino acids. Germline V gives CDR1 MGHRA, CDR2 YSYEKL. CDR3 amino acids: CASSLLPSRLAGGQNQETQYF. The CDR3 bases are TGCGCCAGCAGCCTTCTACCCTCCAGACTAGCGGGGGGCCAAAACCAAGAGACCCAGTACTTC.

This clone was found a few times. The chain links TRBV28 to TRBJ1-1, with D possibly TRBD1 on 5 matching bases. V lost 7 bases and J lost 3, with 21 bases in between. The CDR3 length is 16 residues. Germline V gives CDR1 MDHEN, CDR2 SYDVKM. The CDR3 DNA reads TGTGCCAGCAAGGTAGGAGGGGCCGCGGAACACACTGAAGCTTTCTTT. Its protein product is CASKVGGAAEHTEAFF.

The chain carries TRBV25-1 and TRBJ1-4; TRBD1 matches 10 bases. Trimming cost V 8 bases and J 8 bases; bases outside gene matches: 8. The CDR3 runs to 14 residues. The germline CDR1 and CDR2 sequences are MGHDK and SYGVNS. CDR3 amino acids: CASLRQGAGEKLFF. CDR3 in DNA: TGTGCCAGCTTACGACAGGGGGCAGGAGAAAAACTGTTTTTT.

The chain carries TRBV6-1 and TRBJ1-1, with D uncertain. CDR1 is MNHNS and CDR2 is SASEGT in the germline V gene. V dropped 2 bases and J dropped 4 bases, with 20 bases sitting between them. This CDR3 spans 17 amino acids. Here the CDR3 DNA reads TGTGCCAGCAGTGAAAGGCCAGGTGCCAGCTTGGGCACTGAAGCTTTCTTT. Amino acids: CASSERPGASLGTEAFF.

This clone was detected only a few times. The chain uses TRBV9 and TRBJ1-1, with 8 bases lining up with TRBD1. Per the germline V gene, CDR1 is SGDLS and CDR2 is YYNGEE. V lost 7 bases and J lost 2; bases outside the gene matches: 16. This CDR3 has 17 residues. This CDR3 reads CASGSGSGGQANTEAFF. The CDR3 region has the DNA TGTGCCAGCGGGAGTGGTTCTGGGGGACAGGCTAACACTGAAGCTTTCTTT.

This rearrangement joins TRBV14 to TRBJ2-7; 8 positions match TRBD1. CDR1 SGHDN and CDR2 FVKESK come from the germline V gene. CDR3 size: 15 residues. Trimming cost V 0 bases and J 6 bases; bases outside gene matches: 7. The chain's CDR3 is CASSQDGQGKVEQYF. The CDR3 coding sequence is TGTGCCAGCAGCCAAGATGGACAGGGAAAGGTCGAGCAGTACTTC. The complete variable domain, with remaining parts taken from reference TRBV14 and TRBJ2-7, reads EAGVTQFPSHSVIEKGQTVTLRCDPISGHDNLYWYRRVMGKEIKFLLHFVKESKQDESGMPNNRFLAERTGGTYSTLKVQPAELEDSGVYFCASSQDGQGKVEQYFGPGTRLTVT.

This chain links TRBV6-6 with TRBJ1-4, with 10 bases aligning to TRBD1. Germline loops: CDR1 MNHNY, CDR2 SVGAGI (reference sequence). The CDR3 is 14 amino acids. The V gene end was trimmed by 10 bases and the J gene end by 8 bases; junction bases not matched to a gene: 10. CDR3 nucleotide sequence: TGTGCCACAACTCGGGGGACAGGGGTGGAAAAACTGTTTTTT. Protein product: CATTRGTGVEKLFF.